Listed here are 10 T cell receptor beta chains from one sample, sequenced in a study of cytomegalovirus exposure and HLA in healthy donors. Vbeta (60) and Jbeta (13) primers were used in the PCR. Sequencing used immunoSEQ multiplex PCR; TCRdb keeps in-frame clones, though not all of them. The repertoire table contains fewer than 150,000 clones. The specimen sequenced was PBMCs. These TCRs come from a man aged 35 to 55 in good health and CMV-seronegative.

The chain joins TRBV19 to TRBJ1-1; D may be TRBD1 (5 bases). V was shortened by 4 bases and J by 3 bases, with 12 bases between the two germline ends. The germline gives CDR1 LNHDA, CDR2 SQIVND (reference sequence). The CDR3 is 14 amino acids. The CDR3 here is CASSRRGGDTEAFF. In DNA, the CDR3 is TGTGCCAGTAGTAGAAGGGGAGGTGACACTGAAGCTTTCTTT.

The chain has TRBV5-4 and TRBJ1-2, with D perhaps TRBD1 (5 bases). The V end lost 0 bases, the J end lost 3 bases, and 9 bases lay between the germline ends. The length of the CDR3 is 14 residues. Germline V gene data show CDR1 as SGHNT and CDR2 as YYREEE (reference sequence). The CDR3 here is CASSLVRVDYGYTF. The DNA for the CDR3 is TGTGCCAGCAGCTTGGTCAGGGTCGACTATGGCTACACCTTC.

This rearrangement joins TRBV7-8 to TRBJ1-4; D is perhaps TRBD1 (5 bases). Germline V gene lookup returns CDR1 SGHVS and CDR2 FQNEAQ. The V and J ends lost 3 bases and 3 bases respectively, with 11 bases between them. The CDR3 length is 15 residues. CDR3 nucleotides: TGTGCCAGCAGCTTTCGACAGAGATCTAATGAAAAACTGTTTTTT. It is translated as CASSFRQRSNEKLFF.

The gene calls are TRBV7-2 and TRBJ2-3; D is perhaps TRBD2 (5 bases). The CDR3 has 15 residues. V lost 4 bases and J 3 bases, leaving 14 bases between the germline ends. Germline values: CDR1 SGHTA, CDR2 FQGNSA. The CDR3, as DNA: TGTGCCAGCAGCTCCCCGGGTTCGGGAACAGATACGCAGTATTTT. Its protein product is CASSSPGSGTDTQYF.

The chain has TRBV19 and TRBJ1-2, with D possibly TRBD1 on 6 matching bases. CDR1 and CDR2 from the germline V gene are LNHDA and SQIVND (reference sequence). Trimming removed 7 bases at V and 8 bases at J, with 17 bases between. The CDR3 is made up of 13 amino acids. The CDR3 nucleotides read TGTGCCAGTACCCTACAGGGATCCCGGGGCTACACCTTC. Translation gives CASTLQGSRGYTF.

The chain recombines TRBV4-1 with TRBJ2-7; tentatively, D is TRBD1 (6 bases). Per germline, CDR1 MGHRA and CDR2 YSYEKL. The CDR3 runs to 15 residues. Trimming pared 0 bases from V and 0 bases from J, leaving 9 bases between. The CDR3 DNA reads TGCGCCAGCAGCCAAGAAAGACAGGTCTCCTACGAGCAGTACTTC. Protein: CASSQERQVSYEQYF.

This chain uses TRBV19 with TRBJ1-5; a weak D match, TRBD1 (6 bases). Germline loops: CDR1 LNHDA, CDR2 SQIVND (reference sequence). This CDR3 comprises 20 residues. V was clipped by 3 bases and J by 0 bases, with 24 bases between them. CDR3 sequence reads: CASSMGQGIPDFYSNQPQHF. CDR3 DNA: TGTGCCAGTAGTATGGGCCAGGGGATCCCCGACTTTTATAGCAATCAGCCCCAGCATTTT.

The genes are TRBV29-1 and TRBJ2-7, with D tentatively TRBD2 (5 bases). The CDR3 contains 12 residues. Trimming cost V 5 bases and J 7 bases, with 15 bases left between them. Germline CDR1 SQVTM, CDR2 ANQGSEA. The CDR3 DNA is TGCAGCGTTTGGACTGGTTTAAGGGAGCAGTACTTC. This translates into CSVWTGLREQYF.

The V gene is TRBV5-1, the J gene TRBJ2-5, with 11 bases matching TRBD2. The V gene end was trimmed by 4 bases and the J gene end by 4 bases; junction bases not matched to a gene: 9. CDR1 and CDR2 from the germline V gene are SGHRS and YFSETQ. There are 16 residues in the CDR3. The CDR3 protein is CASSKGLAGSAETQYF. The CDR3 DNA sequence: TGCGCCAGCAGCAAAGGACTAGCGGGCTCCGCAGAGACCCAGTACTTC.

The rearrangement uses TRBV7-2 and TRBJ2-7, with D perhaps matching TRBD2 (6 bases). This CDR3 contains 15 residues. The V end lost 1 base, the J end lost 5 bases, and 15 bases lay between the germline ends. Germline lookup yields CDR1 SGHTA and CDR2 FQGNSA. The CDR3 sequence is CASSLDGGETDEQYF. The CDR3, as DNA: TGTGCCAGCAGCTTAGATGGAGGGGAGACGGACGAGCAGTACTTC.